This entry features one T cell receptor beta chain sequence. The data derive from a study of blood T cell repertoires in COVID-19. At the level of the study: Samples taken during acute and convalescent COVID-19 were collected in the United States, Italy and Spain. The analysed material was cDNA or gDNA that came from T cells, B-cell-depleted T cells, or PBMCs.

Original processing notes: Estimates of nucleated cell counts were drawn from the amplification of reference gene primers. Profiling relied on immunoSEQ multiplex PCR, and the TCRdb table lists in-frame clones only, not all of them. The V and J calls and clone size were taken over from that table, and D and trimming were inferred from the DNA. Of around 220,000 clones detected, approximately 80% appear once; the ten largest clones hold 4% to 4.5%. There are 15 residues in the CDR3. The germline gives CDR1 MDHEN, CDR2 SYDVKM. V trimming: 4 bases; J trimming: 2 bases; junction bases outside the gene matches: 7.

This TCR was recovered from a woman aged 40-49 years with active or convalescent COVID-19. Sequencing used peripheral blood. The chain couples TRBV28 to TRBJ1-2; 7 nucleotides agree with TRBD1. CDR3 amino acids: CASSSIPTGNYGYTF. As DNA, the CDR3 is TGTGCCAGCAGTTCCATACCGACAGGGAACTATGGCTACACCTTC.